This is a list of T cell receptor beta chains from one sample in a study of blood T cell repertoires in COVID-19. The method was immunoSEQ multiplex PCR; TCRdb's version includes in-frame clones alone and lacks a portion of them. The data show about 140,000 clones, 80% seen once. Input material: peripheral blood. The receptors stem from a man between 65 and 80 years old who had recovered from COVID-19. CDR3s include the opening cysteine and the closing phenylalanine or tryptophan. The order of the fields is J gene, V gene, CDR3 length, D gene, clone size, CDR3 DNA, CDR3 protein. The D gene is left open where the match is weak. Not all rows give a size; the values are once, few, many and, for expanded clones, a class.

>TRBJ1-1|TRBV4-3|15|.|.
TGCGCCAGCAGCCAAGATCCTGGCCCGATCACTGAAGCTTTCTTT
CASSQDPGPITEAFF
>TRBJ2-1|TRBV27|17|TRBD2|many
TGTGCCAGCAGTCCCTCCCGGACTAGCGGGAGCTACAATGAGCAGTTCTTC
CASSPSRTSGSYNEQFF
>TRBJ2-5|TRBV5-1|14|TRBD1|.
TGCGCCAGCAGCCCGGGGACAGGGCGGCAGACCCAGTACTTC
CASSPGTGRQTQYF
>TRBJ2-1|TRBV7-9|15|TRBD1|.
TGTGCCAGCAGCGACCGGGACAGTTACTACAATGAGCAGTTCTTC
CASSDRDSYYNEQFF
>TRBJ2-3|TRBV24-1|16|TRBD1|.
TGTGCCACCAGTGACCCGACAGGGGAGGGCACAGATACGCAGTATTTT
CATSDPTGEGTDTQYF
>TRBJ2-3|TRBV5-4|14|TRBD2|.
TGTGCCAGCAGCTTCAGCGGGAGAACAGATACGCAGTATTTT
CASSFSGRTDTQYF
>TRBJ2-5|TRBV12-5|15|TRBD1|.
TGTGCTAGTGGTCACACGGACAGGTTCCAAGAGACCCAGTACTTC
CASGHTDRFQETQYF
>TRBJ1-1|TRBV7-9|15|.|once
TGTGCCAGCAGCTTAGTGCGGTCAGGGTTCACTGAAGCTTTCTTT
CASSLVRSGFTEAFF
>TRBJ2-1|TRBV6-2/TRBV6-3|15|TRBD1|.
TGTGCCAGCAGTCCCCGGGACAGCTCCTACAATGAGCAGTTCTTC
CASSPRDSSYNEQFF
>TRBJ1-5|TRBV15|19|TRBD1|.
TGTGCCACCAGAGATTACCCGGGACAGGGGACTTATAGCAATCAGCCCCAGCATTTT
CATRDYPGQGTYSNQPQHF
>TRBJ2-2|TRBV2|14|TRBD1|.
TGTGCCAGCACCCGGGACAGGGGATCCGGGGAGCTGTTTTTT
CASTRDRGSGELFF
>TRBJ2-1|TRBV6-6|16|TRBD1|.
TGTGCCACCCTGAAGGGGACAGGGGGCCAATACAATGAGCAGTTCTTC
CATLKGTGGQYNEQFF
>TRBJ1-2|TRBV27|14|.|.
TGTGCCAGCAGTAGACTCGGGGGGGGATATGGCTACACCTTC
CASSRLGGGYGYTF
>TRBJ2-7|TRBV11-2|13|.|once
TGTGCCAGCATGGGCGACTACAACTACGAGCAGTACTTC
CASMGDYNYEQYF